The T cell receptor beta chain under discussion was sequenced for a study of graft-versus-host responses after intestinal transplantation. Study-wide context: Every transplant recipient was induced with anti-thymocyte globulin, then maintained on tacrolimus and steroids for about 3 years.

This clone was detected only a few times. The target antigen is unknown. The junction differs from germline at one of its ends, possibly a read error. Here immunoSEQ multiplex PCR was the method, and the copy in TCRdb shows in-frame clones only, minus some. Of about 23,000 clones listed, around three quarters are singletons. The graft tissue was processed, and this released both intraepithelial and lamina propria lymphocytes. General study points: Marrow from the recipient contained GvH clones, some of which had appeared first in ileum or blood. High graft-versus-host to host-versus-graft T cell clonal ratios marked allografts of patients with graft-donor macrochimerism.

The CDR3 extends over 14 amino acids. From germline, CDR1 is SEHNR and CDR2 FQNEAQ (reference sequence). The source of this sequence is a human patient who received an intestinal transplant, so some T cells may come from the graft donor. The V gene is TRBV7-9, the J gene TRBJ2-3; D gene uncertain. Here the sequenced sample was ileum tissue, taken 12 days after intestinal transplant. The CDR3 sequence is CASSVATPADTQYF. CDR3 nucleotides: TGTGCCAGCAGCGTAGCTACCCCAGCAGATACGCAGTATTTT.